This entry features one T cell receptor (beta chain) sequence. Its antigen is as yet unknown. This sample was taken from a study of OX40 agonist ivuxolimab in advanced cancers. Overall study context: A history of anti-PD-1, anti-PD-L1 or anti-CTLA-4 therapy was acceptable, and over 30% had some.

The table came from immunoSEQ multiplex PCR; TCRdb's copy has only in-frame clones and leaves some out. Of roughly 68,000 clones in the sample, roughly nine tenths were seen once. Study-level results: Circulating CD4+ and CD8+ T cells showed clonal expansion by week 6 at 0.1 to 3.0 mg/kg. Some nonresponders likewise displayed low normalized T-cell clonal expansion.

The CDR3 loop spans 13 amino acids. Trimming took off 6 bases at V and 4 bases at J, with 12 bases between the two ends. Germline V CDR1 and CDR2: MNHNS, SASEGT. The starting material was CD4+ or CD8+ T cells sorted from blood, obtained in a trial of the OX40 agonist ivuxolimab. The rearrangement uses TRBV6-1 and TRBJ1-2; D call uncertain. The TCR sequence derives from an adult with an advanced solid tumor such as melanoma, head and neck, liver or kidney cancer. CDR3 residues: CASSGLLSYGYTF. The CDR3 region has the DNA TGTGCCAGCAGCGGACTGCTGTCCTATGGCTACACCTTC.